Here is one TCR beta chain with its context. Random hexamers were used to reverse transcribe 0.5 to 1 ug of RNA. TCRdb called the immunoSEQ multiplex PCR reads again in MiXCR, with one record for every CDR3 protein. Among about 75,000 distinct CDR3 sequences, roughly 94% were seen once, and the ten largest hold 0.4% to 0.55%. The CDR3 totals 16 residues. The V end lost 11 bases, the J end lost 4 bases, and 27 bases lay between the germline ends. Looked up from germline, CDR1 is SGHAT and CDR2 is FQNNGV. This sample was taken from a study of CD8 T cells in Susac syndrome. The chain recombines TRBV11-2 with TRBJ2-7; TRBD1 is a possible D gene (7 bases). This sequence originates from a human donor with Susac syndrome. Sequenced input: CD8+ T cells from PBMCs. CDR3 loop: CAGSPGQPGRGYEQYF. The CDR3 bases are TGTGCCGGCTCGCCGGGACAGCCAGGTCGGGGGTACGAGCAGTACTTC.